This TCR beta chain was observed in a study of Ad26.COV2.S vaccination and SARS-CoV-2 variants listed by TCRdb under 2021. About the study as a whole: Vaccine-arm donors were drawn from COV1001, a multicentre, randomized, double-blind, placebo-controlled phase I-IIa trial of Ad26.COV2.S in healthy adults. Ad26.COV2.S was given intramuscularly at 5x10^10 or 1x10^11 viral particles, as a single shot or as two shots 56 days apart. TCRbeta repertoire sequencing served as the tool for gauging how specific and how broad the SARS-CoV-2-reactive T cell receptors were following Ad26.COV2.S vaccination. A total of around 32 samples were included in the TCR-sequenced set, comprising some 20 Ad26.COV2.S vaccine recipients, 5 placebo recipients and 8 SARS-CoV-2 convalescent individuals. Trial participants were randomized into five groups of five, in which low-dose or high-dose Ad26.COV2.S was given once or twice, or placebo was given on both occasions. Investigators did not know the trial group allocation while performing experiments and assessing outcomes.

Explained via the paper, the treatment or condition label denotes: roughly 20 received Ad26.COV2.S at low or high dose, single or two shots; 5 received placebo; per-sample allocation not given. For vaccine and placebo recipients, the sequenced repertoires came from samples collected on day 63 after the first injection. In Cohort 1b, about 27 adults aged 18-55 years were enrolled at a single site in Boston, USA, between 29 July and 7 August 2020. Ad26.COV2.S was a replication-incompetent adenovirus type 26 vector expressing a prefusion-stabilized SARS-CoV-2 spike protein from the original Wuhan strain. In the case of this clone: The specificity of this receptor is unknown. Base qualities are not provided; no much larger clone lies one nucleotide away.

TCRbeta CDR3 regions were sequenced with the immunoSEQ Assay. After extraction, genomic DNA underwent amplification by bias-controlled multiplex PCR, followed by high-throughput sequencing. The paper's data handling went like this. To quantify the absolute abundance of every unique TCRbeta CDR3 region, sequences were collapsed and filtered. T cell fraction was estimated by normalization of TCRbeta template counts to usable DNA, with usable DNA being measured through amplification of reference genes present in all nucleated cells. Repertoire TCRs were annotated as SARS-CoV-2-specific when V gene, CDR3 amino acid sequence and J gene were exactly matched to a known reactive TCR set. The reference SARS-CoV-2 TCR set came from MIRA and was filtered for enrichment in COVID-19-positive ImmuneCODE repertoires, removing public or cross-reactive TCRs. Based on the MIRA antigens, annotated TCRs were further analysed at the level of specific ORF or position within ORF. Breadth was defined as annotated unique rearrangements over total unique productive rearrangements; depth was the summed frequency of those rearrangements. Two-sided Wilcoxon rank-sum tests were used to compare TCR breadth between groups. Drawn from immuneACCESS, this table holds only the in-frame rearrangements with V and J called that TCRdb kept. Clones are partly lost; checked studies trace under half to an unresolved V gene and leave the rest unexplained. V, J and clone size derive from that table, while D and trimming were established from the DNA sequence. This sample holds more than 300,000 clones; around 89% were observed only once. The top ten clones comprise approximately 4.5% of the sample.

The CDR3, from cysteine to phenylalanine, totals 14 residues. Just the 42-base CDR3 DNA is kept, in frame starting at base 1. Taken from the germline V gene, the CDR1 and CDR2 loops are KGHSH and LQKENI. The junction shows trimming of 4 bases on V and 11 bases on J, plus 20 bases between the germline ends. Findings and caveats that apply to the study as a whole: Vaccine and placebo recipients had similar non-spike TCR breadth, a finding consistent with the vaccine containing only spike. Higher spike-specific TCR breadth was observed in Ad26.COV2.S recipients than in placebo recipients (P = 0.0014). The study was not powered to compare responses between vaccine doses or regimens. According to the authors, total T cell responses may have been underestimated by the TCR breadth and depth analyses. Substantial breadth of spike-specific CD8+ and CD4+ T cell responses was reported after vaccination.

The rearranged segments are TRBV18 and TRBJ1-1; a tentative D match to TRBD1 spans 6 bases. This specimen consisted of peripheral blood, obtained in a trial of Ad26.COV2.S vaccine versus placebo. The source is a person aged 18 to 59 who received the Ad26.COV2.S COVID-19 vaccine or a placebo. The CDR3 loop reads CASSRSGQDRVAFF. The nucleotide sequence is TGTGCCAGCTCACGGTCGGGACAAGACCGGGTGGCTTTCTTT.